The 23 T cell receptor beta chains below were found in one sample sequenced in a study of post-analysis software for immune sequencing data. Study-wide results and caveats: There were roughly five TRBV segments more frequent in patients than controls, and TRBV5-6, TRBV5-1 and TRBV20-1 were among them.

These receptors are not linked to any known antigen. Unique molecular identifiers were built into the TCR beta cDNA libraries. Each CDR3 protein is one row after TCRdb ran MiXCR on the PCR reads. The table records about 200,000 distinct CDR3 sequences, over 25% of them present only once. Sequencing was carried out using blood. These receptors originate from a girl under 18 with multiple sclerosis.

In the case of this clonotype: A much larger clone lies one base from this, so it may be a read error. The V gene is TRBV27, the J gene TRBJ2-7; 8 positions match TRBD2. Germline V gene sequence: CDR1 MNHEY, CDR2 SMNVEV (reference sequence). After removal of 7 bases from V and 6 bases from J, the junction contained 5 bases not matched to a gene. This CDR3 contains 12 residues. CDR3 protein: CASTGLASEQYF. CDR3 nucleotides: TGTGCCAGCACTGGACTAGCTTCCGAGCAGTACTTC.

This clonotype was found a few times. The chain has TRBV28 and TRBJ1-2; D uncertain. The ends were cut back, 4 bases at V and 10 bases at J, with 10 bases in the middle. The CDR3 consists of 11 residues. Germline CDR1 reads MDHEN; CDR2 reads SYDVKM. This CDR3 is CASSYEFLYTF. The CDR3 bases are TGTGCCAGCAGTTATGAGTTCCTCTACACCTTC.

As DNA, the CDR3 is TGTGCCAGCAGTTGGAAGACAGGGAATGTCGTTCCTGAAGCTTTCTTT. Translated, it gives CASSWKTGNVVPEAFF. This chain uses TRBV12-3 or TRBV12-4 with TRBJ1-1; 7 bases match TRBD1. The CDR3 is made up of 16 amino acids. V trimming: 4 bases; J trimming: 6 bases; junction bases outside the gene matches: 14.

The sample holds one count of this clonotype. The gene calls are TRBV20-1 and TRBJ2-2; 13 bases fit TRBD2. The ends lost 5 bases at V and 4 bases at J; junction bases unmatched: 4. Germline V lookup: CDR1 DFQATT, CDR2 SNEGSKA (reference sequence). The CDR3 sequence is 15 residues long. CDR3 sequence reads: CSAGRLAGGTGELFF. In DNA, the CDR3 is TGCAGTGCTGGTAGACTAGCGGGAGGCACCGGGGAGCTGTTTTTT.

This clonotype was observed many times. The chain is built from TRBV4-1 and TRBJ1-5; maybe TRBD1 (5 bases). V dropped 1 base and J dropped 8 bases, with 15 bases sitting between them. The CDR3 extends over 15 amino acids. Per the germline V gene, CDR1 is MGHRA and CDR2 is YSYEKL. CDR3 DNA sequence: TGCGCCAGCAGCCAAGGGTCCAGGGATGTCAAGCCCCAGCATTTT. Protein: CASSQGSRDVKPQHF.

The J gene is TRBJ2-7, the V gene TRBV2; 10 bases fit TRBD2. The CDR3 runs 16 residues. V lost 2 bases to trimming and J lost 3 bases; unmatched junction nucleotides: 7. Looked up from germline, CDR1 is SNHLY and CDR2 is FYNNEI. The CDR3 nucleotides read TGTGCCAGCAGTGAAACCGGACTAGCGGAGGACTACGAGCAGTACTTC. Its protein is CASSETGLAEDYEQYF.

This clonotype showed up many times. The J gene is TRBJ2-7, the V gene TRBV7-2, with TRBD1 identical over 9 bases. Germline CDR1 SGHTA, CDR2 FQGNSA. The CDR3 loop spans 16 amino acids. V lost 0 bases, J lost 0 bases, and 3 bases stayed unmatched. For the CDR3, the DNA is TGTGCCAGCAGCTTAGCGGGGGGACAGGGCTCCTACGAGCAGTACTTC. This encodes CASSLAGGQGSYEQYF.

Turning to this clonotype: Just one base apart from a much larger clone, this may be a read error. The V call is TRBV28, the J call TRBJ2-1; TRBD1 agrees at 9 bases. Germline trimming cut 6 bases from V and 13 bases from J; bases unmatched to any gene: 16. Germline loops: CDR1 MDHEN, CDR2 SYDVKM. The CDR3 loop spans 15 amino acids. This CDR3 is CASSRGQGRLETQFF. The CDR3 bases are TGTGCCAGCAGCCGAGGACAGGGGAGACTGGAGACCCAGTTCTTC.

Ten or more counts support this clonotype. The genes are TRBV20-1 and TRBJ2-5; no clear D gene. Between the trimmed V and J ends, which lost 3 bases and 4 bases, there was a span of 6 bases. Germline loops: CDR1 DFQATT, CDR2 SNEGSKA (reference sequence). CDR3 size: 11 residues. CDR3: CSARVGETQYF. For the CDR3, the DNA is TGCAGTGCTAGGGTCGGAGAGACCCAGTACTTC.

This clonotype was counted at least ten times. The rearrangement links TRBV2 to TRBJ2-7; 11 bases align to TRBD1. The V and J ends lost 7 bases and 3 bases, in that order; junction bases with no gene match: 5. Germline V gene data show CDR1 as SNHLY and CDR2 as FYNNEI. The CDR3 length is 14 residues. CDR3 coding DNA: TGTGCCAGCACCTCTGGGACAGGGGGCTACGAGCAGTACTTC. Amino acid sequence: CASTSGTGGYEQYF.

The rearrangement links TRBV18 to TRBJ1-1; weak D call: TRBD1 (6 bases). Trimming stripped 3 bases from V and 2 bases from J, with 10 bases between. CDR3 length equals 14 residues. Per germline, CDR1 KGHSH and CDR2 LQKENI. The CDR3 coding sequence is TGTGCCAGCTCACCTTACAGGGAAAACACTGAAGCTTTCTTT. Encoded protein: CASSPYRENTEAFF. The variable domain in full, with the rest retrieved from reference TRBV18 and TRBJ1-1, is NAGVMQNPRHLVRRRGQEARLRCSPMKGHSHVYWYRQLPEEGLKFMVYLQKENIIDESGMPKERFSAEFPKEGPSILRIQQVVRGDSAAYFCASSPYRENTEAFFGQGTRLTVV.

The chain links TRBV6-1 to TRBJ1-1; D is uncertain. Germline loops: CDR1 MNHNS, CDR2 SASEGT. V was trimmed by 6 bases and J by 5 bases, leaving 25 bases between them. The CDR3 has 17 amino acids. CDR3 sequence: CASSRAGNLMRVTEAFF. CDR3 nucleotides: TGTGCCAGCAGCCGCGCCGGGAATTTGATGAGGGTGACTGAAGCTTTCTTT.

This chain links TRBV7-8 with TRBJ1-4, with D unresolved. V was trimmed by 3 bases and J by 6 bases, leaving 5 bases between them. Germline V gives CDR1 SGHVS, CDR2 FQNEAQ. The CDR3 sequence is 12 residues long. For the CDR3, the DNA is TGTGCCAGCAGCTTTTTCGATGAAAAACTGTTTTTT. Its translation: CASSFFDEKLFF.

This clonotype was observed a few times. This chain links TRBV5-1 with TRBJ1-5; D gene ambiguous. The germline V gene has CDR1 SGHRS and CDR2 YFSETQ. Trimming took off 5 bases at V and 3 bases at J, with 12 bases between the two ends. The CDR3 is made up of 14 amino acids. The CDR3 nucleotides read TGCGCCAGCAGTAAATTCGGGGACAATCAGCCCCAGCATTTT. It is translated as CASSKFGDNQPQHF. Using reference TRBV5-1 and TRBJ1-5 for the parts outside the CDR3, the full variable domain is KAGVTQTPRYLIKTRGQQVTLSCSPISGHRSVSWYQQTPGQGLQFLFEYFSETQRNKGNFPGRFSGRQFSNSRSEMNVSTLELGDSALYLCASSKFGDNQPQHFGDGTRLSIL.

The rearrangement uses TRBV28 and TRBJ1-1, with unresolved D. The CDR3 has 14 amino acids. The ends were cut back, 2 bases at V and 3 bases at J, with 10 bases in the middle. The V gene's germline CDR1 is MDHEN and CDR2 SYDVKM. The CDR3 DNA follows: TGTGCCAGCAGTTTACTCGTCTGGGACACTGAAGCTTTCTTT. This encodes CASSLLVWDTEAFF.

This clonotype was seen ten or more times. The DNA for the CDR3 is TGTGCCAGCAGCTTAGGTCGGGCTTACAATGAGCAGTTCTTC. This codes for CASSLGRAYNEQFF. V gene TRBV7-2 combines with J gene TRBJ2-1; D is undetermined. V was clipped by 1 base and J by 4 bases, with 8 bases between them. The CDR3 contains 14 residues. CDR1 SGHTA and CDR2 FQGNSA come from the germline V gene. Full variable domain (missing parts from reference TRBV7-2 and TRBJ2-1): GAGVSQSPSNKVTEKGKDVELRCDPISGHTALYWYRQSLGQGLEFLIYFQGNSAPDKSGLPSDRFSAERTGGSVSTLTIQRTQQEDSAVYLCASSLGRAYNEQFFGPGTRLTVL.

The table lists this clonotype with many counts. The rearrangement links TRBV20-1 to TRBJ2-7; TRBD1 aligns across 10 bases. After removal of 0 bases from V and 2 bases from J, the junction contained 4 bases not matched to a gene. The CDR3 contains 15 residues. Per the germline V gene, CDR1 is DFQATT and CDR2 is SNEGSKA (reference sequence). CDR3: CSARDRQGAPYEQYF. In nucleotides, the CDR3 is TGCAGTGCTAGAGACCGACAGGGGGCTCCCTACGAGCAGTACTTC.

This clonotype showed up many times. The chain joins TRBV5-1 to TRBJ2-7; D might be TRBD1 or TRBD2, each matching 5 bases. Looked up from germline, CDR1 is SGHRS and CDR2 is YFSETQ. Trimming removed 5 bases at V and 6 bases at J, with 12 bases between. The CDR3 spans 12 residues. CDR3 DNA: TGCGCCAGCAGTTCCGGGACCTTCGAGCAGTACTTC. Its translation is CASSSGTFEQYF.

About this clonotype: This clone may be a read error of a much larger clone one base away. The genes are TRBV5-1 and TRBJ2-5, with D perhaps TRBD2 (6 bases). V was clipped by 5 bases and J by 9 bases, with 17 bases between them. CDR1 and CDR2 (germline): SGHRS, YFSETQ. The CDR3 totals 13 residues. The CDR3 sequence is CASSPRSGEAQYF. In DNA form, the CDR3 reads TGCGCCAGCAGTCCTCGGTCGGGGGAGGCCCAGTACTTC.

This clonotype has at least ten counts. The chain links TRBV20-1 to TRBJ2-7, with 9 bases lining up with TRBD2. Germline CDR1 is DFQATT and CDR2 is SNEGSKA (reference sequence). CDR3 length equals 14 residues. The junction had 8 bases not matched to a gene; V was cut back by 5 bases and J by 3 bases. The CDR3 sequence: CSARTSGLVYEQYF. Here the CDR3 DNA reads TGCAGTGCTCGAACTAGCGGGCTAGTCTACGAGCAGTACTTC.

Concerning this clonotype itself: A junction end diverges from the germline sequence, so it may reflect a read error. In nucleotides, the CDR3 is TGCAGCGTGTGCAGGGGGCAGAACACCGAAGCTTTCTTT. Encoded protein: CSVCRGQNTEAFF. This chain joins TRBV29-1 and TRBJ1-1; 8 nucleotides agree with TRBD1. CDR3 size: 13 residues. Germline values: CDR1 SQVTM, CDR2 ANQGSEA. Using reference TRBV29-1 and TRBJ1-1 for the parts outside the CDR3, the full variable domain is SAVISQKPSRDICQRGTSLTIQCQVDSQVTMMFWYRQQPGQSLTLIATANQGSEATYESGFVIDKFPISRPNLTFSTLTVSNMSPEDSSIYLCSVCRGQNTEAFFGQGTRLTVV.

CDR3 protein: CSVEEPRGNTDTQYF. The DNA for the CDR3 is TGCAGCGTTGAAGAGCCACGCGGAAACACAGATACGCAGTATTTT. The chain combines TRBV29-1 with TRBJ2-3, with D hard to call. Between the trimmed V and J ends, which lost 0 bases and 2 bases, there was a span of 12 bases. CDR3 length: 15 amino acids. The germline V gene has CDR1 SQVTM and CDR2 ANQGSEA.

The J gene is TRBJ2-7, the V gene TRBV5-1; D unresolved. Germline V gene data show CDR1 as SGHRS and CDR2 as YFSETQ. With 1 base removed from V and 0 bases from J, the gap between germline ends came to 17 bases. The CDR3 length is 17 residues. The CDR3 nucleotides are TGCGCCAGCAGCTTGAGCTCCGGGCCCCTGAGCTCCTACGAGCAGTACTTC. Its translation: CASSLSSGPLSSYEQYF. The whole variable domain, filled in from reference TRBV5-1 and TRBJ2-7, reads KAGVTQTPRYLIKTRGQQVTLSCSPISGHRSVSWYQQTPGQGLQFLFEYFSETQRNKGNFPGRFSGRQFSNSRSEMNVSTLELGDSALYLCASSLSSGPLSSYEQYFGPGTRLTVT.